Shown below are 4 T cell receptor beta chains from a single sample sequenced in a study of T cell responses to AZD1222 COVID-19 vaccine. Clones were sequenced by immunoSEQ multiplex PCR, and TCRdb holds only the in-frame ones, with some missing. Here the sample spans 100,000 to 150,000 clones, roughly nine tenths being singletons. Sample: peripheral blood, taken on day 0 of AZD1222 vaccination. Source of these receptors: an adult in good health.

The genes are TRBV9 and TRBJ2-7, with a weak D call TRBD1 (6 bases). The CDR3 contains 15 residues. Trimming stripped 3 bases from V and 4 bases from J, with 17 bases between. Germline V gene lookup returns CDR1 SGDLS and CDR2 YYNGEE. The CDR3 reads CASSAFPGHPYEQYF. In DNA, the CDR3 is TGTGCCAGCAGCGCGTTCCCGGGACATCCTTACGAGCAGTACTTC.

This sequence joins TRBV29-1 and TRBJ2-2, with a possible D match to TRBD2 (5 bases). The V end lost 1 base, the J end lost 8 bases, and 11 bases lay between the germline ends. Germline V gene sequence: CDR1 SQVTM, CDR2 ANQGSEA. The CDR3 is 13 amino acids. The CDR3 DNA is TGCAGCGTTGAAGGGACTGGGTTGGGGGAGCTGTTTTTT. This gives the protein CSVEGTGLGELFF.

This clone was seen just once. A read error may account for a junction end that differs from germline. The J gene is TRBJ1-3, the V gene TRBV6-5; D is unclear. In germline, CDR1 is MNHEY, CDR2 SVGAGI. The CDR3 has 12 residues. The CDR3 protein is CASSTPSNNIYF. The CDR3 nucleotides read TGTGCCAGCAGTACCCCATCTAACAACATATATTTT.

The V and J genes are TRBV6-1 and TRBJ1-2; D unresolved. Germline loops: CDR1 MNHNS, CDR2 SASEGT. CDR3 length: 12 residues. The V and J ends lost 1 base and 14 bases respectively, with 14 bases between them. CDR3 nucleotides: TGTGCCAGCAGTGAAGAGGGCCCCTCCTTGACCTTC. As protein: CASSEEGPSLTF.